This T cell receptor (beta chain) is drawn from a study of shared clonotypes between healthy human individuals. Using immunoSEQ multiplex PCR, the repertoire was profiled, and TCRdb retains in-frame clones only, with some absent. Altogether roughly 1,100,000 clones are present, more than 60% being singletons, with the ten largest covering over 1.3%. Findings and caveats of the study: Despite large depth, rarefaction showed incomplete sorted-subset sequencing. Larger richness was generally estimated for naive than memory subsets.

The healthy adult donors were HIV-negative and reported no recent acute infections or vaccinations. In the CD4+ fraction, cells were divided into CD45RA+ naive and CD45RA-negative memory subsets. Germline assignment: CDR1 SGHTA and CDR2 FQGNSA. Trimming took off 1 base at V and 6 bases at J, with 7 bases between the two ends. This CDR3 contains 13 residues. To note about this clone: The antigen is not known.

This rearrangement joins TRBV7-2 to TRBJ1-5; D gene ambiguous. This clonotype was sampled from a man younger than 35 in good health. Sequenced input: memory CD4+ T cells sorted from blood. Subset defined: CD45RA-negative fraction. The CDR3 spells CASSLGLSQPQHF. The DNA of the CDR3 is TGTGCCAGCAGCTTAGGCTTAAGTCAGCCCCAGCATTTT.